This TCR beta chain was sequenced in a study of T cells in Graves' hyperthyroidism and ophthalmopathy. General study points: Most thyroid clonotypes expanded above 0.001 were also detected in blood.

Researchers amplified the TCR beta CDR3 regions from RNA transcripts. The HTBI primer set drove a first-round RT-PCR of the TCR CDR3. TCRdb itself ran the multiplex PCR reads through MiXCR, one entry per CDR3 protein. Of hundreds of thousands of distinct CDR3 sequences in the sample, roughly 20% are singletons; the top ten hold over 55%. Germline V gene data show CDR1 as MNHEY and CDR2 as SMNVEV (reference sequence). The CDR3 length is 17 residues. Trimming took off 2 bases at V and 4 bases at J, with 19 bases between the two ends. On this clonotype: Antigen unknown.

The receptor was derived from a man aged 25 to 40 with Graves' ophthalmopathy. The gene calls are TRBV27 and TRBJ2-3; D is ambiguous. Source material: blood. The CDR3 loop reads CASSLRSGTSPPDTQYF. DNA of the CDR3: TGTGCCAGCAGTTTAAGGTCAGGAACATCTCCCCCAGATACGCAGTATTTT.